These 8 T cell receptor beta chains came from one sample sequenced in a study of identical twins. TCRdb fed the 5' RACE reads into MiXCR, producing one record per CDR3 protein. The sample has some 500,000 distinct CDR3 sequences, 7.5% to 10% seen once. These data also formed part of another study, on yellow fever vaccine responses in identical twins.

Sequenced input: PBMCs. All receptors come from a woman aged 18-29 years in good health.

In DNA form, the CDR3 reads TGCGCCAGCAGCCCCGGGACAGGTAGTGCGGATACGCAGTATTTT. Translated: CASSPGTGSADTQYF. This chain joins TRBV5-1 and TRBJ2-3; 8 bases are shared with TRBD1. The trim removed 4 bases at V and 6 bases at J, leaving 10 bases unmatched. Germline lookup yields CDR1 SGHRS and CDR2 YFSETQ. The CDR3 totals 15 residues.

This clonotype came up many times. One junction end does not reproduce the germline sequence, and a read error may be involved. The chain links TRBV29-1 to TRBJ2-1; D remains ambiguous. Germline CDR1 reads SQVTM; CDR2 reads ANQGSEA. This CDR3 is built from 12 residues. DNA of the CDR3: TGCAGCGTTGATAAAAGGCCTATTGGATTTGTCTTC. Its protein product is CSVDKRPIGFVF.

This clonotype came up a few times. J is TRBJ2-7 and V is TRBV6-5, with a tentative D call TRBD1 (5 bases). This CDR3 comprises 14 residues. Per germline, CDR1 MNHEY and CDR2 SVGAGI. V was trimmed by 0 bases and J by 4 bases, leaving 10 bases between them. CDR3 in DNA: TGTGCCAGCAGTTACTCGCAGGGAACGTACGAGCAGTACTTC. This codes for CASSYSQGTYEQYF.

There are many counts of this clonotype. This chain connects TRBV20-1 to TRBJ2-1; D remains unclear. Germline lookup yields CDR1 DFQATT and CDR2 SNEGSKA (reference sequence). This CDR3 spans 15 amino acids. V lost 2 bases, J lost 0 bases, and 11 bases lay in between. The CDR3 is CSARRSTISYNEQFF. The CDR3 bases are TGCAGTGCTAGACGATCCACTATCTCCTACAATGAGCAGTTCTTC.

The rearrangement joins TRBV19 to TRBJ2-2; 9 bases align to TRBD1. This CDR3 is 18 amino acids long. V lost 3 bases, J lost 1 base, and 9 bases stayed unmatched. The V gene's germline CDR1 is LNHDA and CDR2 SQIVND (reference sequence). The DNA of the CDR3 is TGTGCCAGTAGTATCTCAACAGGGGGCGAGGGGAACACCGGGGAGCTGTTTTTT. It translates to CASSISTGGEGNTGELFF.

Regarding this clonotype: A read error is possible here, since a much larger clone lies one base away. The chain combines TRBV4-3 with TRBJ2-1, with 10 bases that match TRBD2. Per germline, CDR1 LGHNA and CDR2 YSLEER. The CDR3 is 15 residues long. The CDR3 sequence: CASIQGASGSDEQFF. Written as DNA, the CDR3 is TGCGCCAGCATCCAAGGTGCTAGCGGGAGTGATGAGCAGTTCTTC.

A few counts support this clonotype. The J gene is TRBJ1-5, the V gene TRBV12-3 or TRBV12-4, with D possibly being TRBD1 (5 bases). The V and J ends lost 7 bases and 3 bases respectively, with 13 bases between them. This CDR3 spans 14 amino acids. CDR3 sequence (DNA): TGTGCCAGCACAATGTGGGGGGACAATCAGCCCCAGCATTTT. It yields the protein CASTMWGDNQPQHF.

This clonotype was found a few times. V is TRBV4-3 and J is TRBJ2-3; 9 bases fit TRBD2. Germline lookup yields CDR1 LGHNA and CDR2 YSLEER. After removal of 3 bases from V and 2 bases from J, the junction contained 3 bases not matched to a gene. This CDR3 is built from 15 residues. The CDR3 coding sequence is TGCGCCAGCAGCCACGGGACTAGCAACACAGATACGCAGTATTTT. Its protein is CASSHGTSNTDTQYF.